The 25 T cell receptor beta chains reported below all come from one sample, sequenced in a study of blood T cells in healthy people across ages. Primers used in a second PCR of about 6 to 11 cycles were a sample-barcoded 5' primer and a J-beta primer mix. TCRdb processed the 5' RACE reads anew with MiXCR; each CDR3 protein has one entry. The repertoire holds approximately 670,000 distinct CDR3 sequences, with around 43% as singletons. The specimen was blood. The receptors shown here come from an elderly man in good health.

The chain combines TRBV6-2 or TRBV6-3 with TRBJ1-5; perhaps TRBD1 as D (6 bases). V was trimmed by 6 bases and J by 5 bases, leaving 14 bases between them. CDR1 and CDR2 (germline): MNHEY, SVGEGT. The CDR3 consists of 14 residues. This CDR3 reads CASSPTGQHQPQHF. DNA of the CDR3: TGTGCCAGCAGCCCAACAGGGCAACATCAGCCCCAGCATTTT.

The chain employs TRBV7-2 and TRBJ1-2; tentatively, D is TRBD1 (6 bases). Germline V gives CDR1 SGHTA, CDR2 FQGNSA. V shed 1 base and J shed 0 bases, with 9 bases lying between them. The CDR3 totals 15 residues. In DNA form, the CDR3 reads TGTGCCAGCAGCTTAGATAGGGGGGCTAACTATGGCTACACCTTC. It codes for CASSLDRGANYGYTF.

The CDR3 region is CASSQDGRRHTF. The DNA for the CDR3 is TGTGCCAGCAGCCAAGACGGCCGGCGGCACACCTTC. The rearrangement joins TRBV3-1 to TRBJ1-2, with D hard to call. The CDR3 sequence is 12 residues long. V shed 0 bases and J shed 12 bases, with 11 bases lying between them. Germline V gene data show CDR1 as LGHDT and CDR2 as YNNKEL (reference sequence).

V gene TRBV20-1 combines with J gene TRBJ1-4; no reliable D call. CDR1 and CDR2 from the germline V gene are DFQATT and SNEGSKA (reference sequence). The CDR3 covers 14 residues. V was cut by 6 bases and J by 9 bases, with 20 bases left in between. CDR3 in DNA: TGCAGTGCCACGCATCCCACCGAAACAAAAAAACTGTTTTTT. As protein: CSATHPTETKKLFF.

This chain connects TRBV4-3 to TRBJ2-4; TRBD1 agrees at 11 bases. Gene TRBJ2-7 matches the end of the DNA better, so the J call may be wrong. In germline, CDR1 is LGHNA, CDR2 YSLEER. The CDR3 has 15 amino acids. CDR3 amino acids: CASSHAGTGGPEQYF. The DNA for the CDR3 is TGCGCCAGCAGCCATGCCGGGACAGGGGGGCCCGAGCAGTACTTC.

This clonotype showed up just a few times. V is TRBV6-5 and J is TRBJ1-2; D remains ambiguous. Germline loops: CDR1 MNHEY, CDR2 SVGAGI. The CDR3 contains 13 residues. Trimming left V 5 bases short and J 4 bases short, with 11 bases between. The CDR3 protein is CASSNGLVYGYTF. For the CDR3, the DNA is TGTGCCAGCAGTAACGGACTGGTCTATGGCTACACCTTC.

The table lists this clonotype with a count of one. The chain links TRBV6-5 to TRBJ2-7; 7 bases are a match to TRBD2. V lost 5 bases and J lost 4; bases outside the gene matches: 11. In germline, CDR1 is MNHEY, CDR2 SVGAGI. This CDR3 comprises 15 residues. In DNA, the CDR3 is TGTGCCAGCAGTAATAGGCTAGCGGAACGATACGAGCAGTACTTC. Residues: CASSNRLAERYEQYF.

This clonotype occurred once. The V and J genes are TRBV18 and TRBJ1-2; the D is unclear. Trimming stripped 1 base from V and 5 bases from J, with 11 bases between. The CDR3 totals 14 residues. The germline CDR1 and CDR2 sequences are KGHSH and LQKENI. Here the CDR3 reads CASSPRKGFYGYTF. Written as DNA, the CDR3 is TGTGCCAGCTCACCACGAAAGGGTTTTTATGGCTACACCTTC.

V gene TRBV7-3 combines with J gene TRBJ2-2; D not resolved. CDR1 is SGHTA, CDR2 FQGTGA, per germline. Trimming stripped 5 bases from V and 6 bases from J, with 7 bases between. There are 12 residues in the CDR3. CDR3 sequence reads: CASSPDPGELFF. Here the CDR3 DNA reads TGTGCCAGCAGCCCTGATCCCGGGGAGCTGTTTTTT.

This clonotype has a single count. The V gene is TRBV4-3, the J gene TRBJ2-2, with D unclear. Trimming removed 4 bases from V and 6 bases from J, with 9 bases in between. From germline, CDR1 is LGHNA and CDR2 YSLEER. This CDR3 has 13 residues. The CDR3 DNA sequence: TGCGCCAGCAGCCCAAACATAGCCGGGGAGCTGTTTTTT. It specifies CASSPNIAGELFF.

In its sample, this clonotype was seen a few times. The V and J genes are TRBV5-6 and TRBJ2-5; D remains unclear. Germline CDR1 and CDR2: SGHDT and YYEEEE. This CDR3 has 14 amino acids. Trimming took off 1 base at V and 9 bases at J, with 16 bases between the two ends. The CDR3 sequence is CASSLWSGPWAQYF. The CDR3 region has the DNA TGTGCCAGCAGCTTGTGGTCAGGCCCATGGGCCCAGTACTTC.

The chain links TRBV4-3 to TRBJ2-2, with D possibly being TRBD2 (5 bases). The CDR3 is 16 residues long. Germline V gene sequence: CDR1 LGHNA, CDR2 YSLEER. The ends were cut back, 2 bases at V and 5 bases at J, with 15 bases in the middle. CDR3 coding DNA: TGCGCCAGCAGCCAACTAGCTTCGGTTGGGACCGGGGAGCTGTTTTTT. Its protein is CASSQLASVGTGELFF.

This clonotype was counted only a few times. CDR3 DNA: TGCGCCAGCATCTCATTATGGGCTAGCGGGGGCCGGTACCAAGAGACCCAGTACTTC. Its translation is CASISLWASGGRYQETQYF. The V gene is TRBV10-2, the J gene TRBJ2-5, with 10 bases aligning to TRBD2. Germline CDR1 and CDR2: WSHSY and SAAADI. The ends lost 7 bases at V and 0 bases at J; junction bases unmatched: 17. CDR3 size: 19 residues.

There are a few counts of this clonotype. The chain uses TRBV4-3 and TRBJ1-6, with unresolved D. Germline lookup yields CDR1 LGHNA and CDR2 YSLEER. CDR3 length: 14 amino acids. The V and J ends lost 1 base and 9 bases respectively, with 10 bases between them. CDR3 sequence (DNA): TGCGCCAGCAGCCAAGGCCAGGATGTTTCACCCCTCCACTTT. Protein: CASSQGQDVSPLHF.

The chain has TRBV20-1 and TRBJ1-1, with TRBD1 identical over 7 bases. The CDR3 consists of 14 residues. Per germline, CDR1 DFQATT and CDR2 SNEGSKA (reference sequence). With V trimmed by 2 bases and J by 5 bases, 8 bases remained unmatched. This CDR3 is CSARKMGQRTEAFF. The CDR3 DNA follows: TGCAGTGCTAGAAAGATGGGACAGCGGACTGAAGCTTTCTTT.

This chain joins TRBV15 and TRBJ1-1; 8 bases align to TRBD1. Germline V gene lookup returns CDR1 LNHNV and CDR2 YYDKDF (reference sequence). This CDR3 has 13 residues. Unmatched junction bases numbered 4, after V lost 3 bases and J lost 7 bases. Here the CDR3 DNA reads TGTGCCACCAGCAGGGACAGGGACTGTGAAGCTTTCTTT. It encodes CATSRDRDCEAFF.

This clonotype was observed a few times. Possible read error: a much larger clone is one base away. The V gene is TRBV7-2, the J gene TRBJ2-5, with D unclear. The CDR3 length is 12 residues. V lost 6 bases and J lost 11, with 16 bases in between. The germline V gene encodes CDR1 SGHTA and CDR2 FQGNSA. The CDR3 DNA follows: TGTGCCAGCAGGACGCAGGTTAATGAGCAGTACTTC. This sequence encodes CASRTQVNEQYF. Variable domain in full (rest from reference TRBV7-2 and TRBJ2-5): GAGVSQSPSNKVTEKGKDVELRCDPISGHTALYWYRQSLGQGLEFLIYFQGNSAPDKSGLPSDRFSAERTGGSVSTLTIQRTQQEDSAVYLCASRTQVNEQYFGPGTRLLVL.

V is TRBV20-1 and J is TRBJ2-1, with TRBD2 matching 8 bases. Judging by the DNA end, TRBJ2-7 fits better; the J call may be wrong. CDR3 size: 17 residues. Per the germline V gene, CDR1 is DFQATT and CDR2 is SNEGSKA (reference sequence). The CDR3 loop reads CSASPPLAGHNYNEQYF. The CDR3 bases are TGCAGTGCTTCACCCCCGCTAGCGGGTCATAACTACAATGAGCAGTACTTC.

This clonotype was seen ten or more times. The CDR3 sequence: CASSRHTGGASSYEQYF. The CDR3 coding sequence is TGTGCCAGCAGCCGTCATACAGGGGGTGCGAGCTCCTACGAGCAGTACTTC. The V gene is TRBV7-2, the J gene TRBJ2-7, with 8 bases fitting TRBD1. The CDR3 runs to 17 residues. V shed 5 bases, J shed 0 bases, and the junction held 12 bases outside the gene matches. The germline V gene encodes CDR1 SGHTA and CDR2 FQGNSA.

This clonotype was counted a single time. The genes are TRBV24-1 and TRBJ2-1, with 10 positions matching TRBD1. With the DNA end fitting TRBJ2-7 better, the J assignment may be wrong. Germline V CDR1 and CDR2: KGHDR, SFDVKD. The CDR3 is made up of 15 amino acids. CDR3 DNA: TGTGCCACCAGTGTGGGGGGACAGGGGACAAATGAGCAGTACTTC. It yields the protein CATSVGGQGTNEQYF.

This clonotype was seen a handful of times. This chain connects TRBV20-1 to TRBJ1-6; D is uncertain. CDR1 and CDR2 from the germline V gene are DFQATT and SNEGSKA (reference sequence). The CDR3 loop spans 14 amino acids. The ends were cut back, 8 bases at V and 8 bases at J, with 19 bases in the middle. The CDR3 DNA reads TGCAGTCTATCTAGGCGGGTGGGTGATTCACCCCTCCACTTT. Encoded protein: CSLSRRVGDSPLHF.

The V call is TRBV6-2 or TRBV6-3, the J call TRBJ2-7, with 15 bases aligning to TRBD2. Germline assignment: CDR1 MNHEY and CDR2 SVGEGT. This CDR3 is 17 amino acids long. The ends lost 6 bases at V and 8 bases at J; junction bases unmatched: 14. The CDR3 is CASSSISPGLAGGKQYF. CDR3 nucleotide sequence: TGTGCCAGCAGCTCTATATCTCCGGGACTAGCGGGAGGAAAGCAGTACTTC.

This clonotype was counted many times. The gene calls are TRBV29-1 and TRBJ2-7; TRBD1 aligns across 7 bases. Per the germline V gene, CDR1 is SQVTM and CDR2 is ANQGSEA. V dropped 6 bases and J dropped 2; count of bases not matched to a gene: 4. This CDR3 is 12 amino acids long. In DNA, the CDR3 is TGCAGCGTGGCCGGGACAGCCTACGAGCAGTACTTC. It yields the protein CSVAGTAYEQYF.

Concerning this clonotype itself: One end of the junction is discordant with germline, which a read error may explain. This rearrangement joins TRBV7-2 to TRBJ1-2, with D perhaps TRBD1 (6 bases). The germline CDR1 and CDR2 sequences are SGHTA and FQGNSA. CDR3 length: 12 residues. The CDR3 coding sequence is TGTGCCAGCATCTTAGGCCAGGGGGGCTACACCTTC. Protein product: CASILGQGGYTF.

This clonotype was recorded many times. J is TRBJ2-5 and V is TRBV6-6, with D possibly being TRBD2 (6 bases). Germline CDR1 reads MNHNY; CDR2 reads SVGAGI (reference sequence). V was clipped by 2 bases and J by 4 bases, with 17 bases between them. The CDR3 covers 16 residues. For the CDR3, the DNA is TGTGCCAGCAGTTACAGGAGGGACCCAGCAGGAGAGACCCAGTACTTC. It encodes CASSYRRDPAGETQYF.